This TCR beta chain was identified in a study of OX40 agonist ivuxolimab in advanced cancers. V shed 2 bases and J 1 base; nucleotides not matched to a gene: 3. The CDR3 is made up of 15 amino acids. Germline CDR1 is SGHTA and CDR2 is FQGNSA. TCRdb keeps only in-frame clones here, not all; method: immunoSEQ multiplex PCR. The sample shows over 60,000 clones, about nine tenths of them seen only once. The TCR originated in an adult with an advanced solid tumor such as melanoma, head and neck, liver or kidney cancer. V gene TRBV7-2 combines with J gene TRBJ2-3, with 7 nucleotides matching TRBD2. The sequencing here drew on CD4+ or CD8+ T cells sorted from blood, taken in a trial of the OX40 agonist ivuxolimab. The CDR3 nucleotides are TGTGCCAGCAGCTTAAGCGGGGACCGCACAGATACGCAGTATTTT. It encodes CASSLSGDRTDTQYF.